Included here is one T cell receptor (beta chain) sequence, with context. The antigen is not known. Baseline was the first blood sampling point, followed by cycle 4 day 1 and cycle 7 day 1. These data are taken from a study of OX40 agonist ivuxolimab in advanced cancers. For the study at large: Ivuxolimab is a fully human IgG2 antibody that activates OX40 (CD134).

The table came from immunoSEQ multiplex PCR; TCRdb's copy has only in-frame clones and leaves some out. The sample contains about 89,000 clones, more than 75% of which appear only once. Study-wide results and caveats: In the 0.1 to 3.0 mg/kg range, CD4+ and CD8+ blood T cells had expanded clonally by week 6.

The CDR3 is made up of 15 amino acids. Germline values: CDR1 SGHTA, CDR2 FQGNSA. V was shortened by 0 bases and J by 0 bases, with 6 bases between the two germline ends. The J gene is TRBJ2-1, the V gene TRBV7-2; D gene unclear. The sequenced sample was CD4+ or CD8+ T cells sorted from blood, obtained in a trial of the OX40 agonist ivuxolimab. The source is an adult with an advanced solid tumor such as melanoma, head and neck, liver or kidney cancer. The CDR3 coding sequence is TGTGCCAGCAGCTTAGCGTCGGTCTCCTACAATGAGCAGTTCTTC. Its protein product is CASSLASVSYNEQFF.